This TCR beta chain emerged from a study of T cell changes during pregnancy in multiple sclerosis. Libraries were prepared by immunoSEQ multiplex PCR; TCRdb keeps only in-frame clonotypes and omits some of them. The profile covers roughly 52,000 clones, with roughly 94% appearing a single time and less than 4% taken by the ten largest. Unmatched junction bases numbered 10, after V lost 0 bases and J lost 4 bases. This CDR3 region has 17 residues. Looked up from germline, CDR1 is PRHDT and CDR2 is FYEKMQ (reference sequence). The rearrangement joins TRBV13 to TRBJ2-3; 7 nucleotides match TRBD1. This material consisted of CD8+ T cells from peripheral blood mononuclear cells, taken in the third trimester of pregnancy. The source is a female donor with multiple sclerosis, enrolled in a pregnancy study. The CDR3 DNA is TGTGCCAGCAGCTTAGGGCCCCCGGGACAGAGCGCAGATACGCAGTATTTT. Its protein product is CASSLGPPGQSADTQYF.